The rows below give T cell receptor beta chains drawn from one sample of a study of cytomegalovirus exposure and HLA in healthy donors. Clones were read by immunoSEQ multiplex PCR, and TCRdb kept only the in-frame ones, dropping some. The data show some 160,000 clones, with 77% seen just once and 1.5% to 2% held by the top ten. The material sequenced was PBMCs. These TCRs come from a woman in her twenties or thirties in good health and CMV-seronegative. Both conserved end residues are part of each CDR3. Each record gives: D gene, clone size, V gene, J gene, CDR3 protein, CDR3 DNA. A D gene is named only where the DNA matches it firmly. The size field is filled for only some rows; it gives once, few, many or a size class.

>NA|NA|TRBV7-9|TRBJ1-2
CASSLGEQAGYGYTF
TGTGCCAGCAGCTTAGGAGAGCAGGCGGGCTATGGCTACACCTTC
>NA|NA|TRBV29-1|TRBJ1-1
CSVEDRGGVIEAFF
TGCAGCGTTGAAGATCGGGGAGGGGTGATTGAAGCTTTCTTT
>NA|NA|TRBV7-3|TRBJ1-2
CASSLGDSGGRGYTF
TGTGCCAGCAGCTTAGGGGACTCCGGGGGAAGGGGCTACACCTTC
>NA|NA|TRBV5-1|TRBJ1-4
CASSLDGGKLFF
TGCGCCAGCAGCTTGGATGGGGGGAAACTGTTTTTT
>TRBD1|NA|TRBV7-3|TRBJ2-2
CASSPLGTAGELFF
TGTGCCAGCAGCCCCTTAGGGACAGCCGGGGAGCTGTTTTTT
>TRBD1|NA|TRBV4-1|TRBJ2-2
CASSQTPGQGNTGELFF
TGCGCCAGCAGCCAAACCCCGGGACAGGGGAACACCGGGGAGCTGTTTTTT
>TRBD1|NA|TRBV5-5|TRBJ1-3
CASSPRPGQGSGNTIYF
TGTGCCAGCAGCCCACGACCGGGACAGGGGTCAGGAAACACCATATATTTT
>TRBD1|NA|TRBV11-1|TRBJ2-7
CASSIDRGPPYEQYF
TGTGCCAGCAGCATTGACAGGGGCCCTCCCTACGAGCAGTACTTC
>NA|once|TRBV9|TRBJ2-3
CASSELASLTDTQYF
TGTGCCAGCAGCGAACTTGCGAGTTTGACAGATACGCAGTATTTT
>TRBD1|NA|TRBV6-1|TRBJ1-1
CASSPNRGANTEAFF
TGTGCCAGCAGTCCCAACAGGGGGGCGAACACTGAAGCTTTCTTT
>TRBD1|NA|TRBV7-9|TRBJ2-7
CASSHTGTGSYEQYF
TGTGCCAGCAGCCATACAGGGACAGGTTCCTACGAGCAGTACTTC
>NA|NA|TRBV4-1|TRBJ2-5
CASSQGSGVETQYF
TGCGCCAGCAGCCAAGGCTCAGGGGTAGAGACCCAGTACTTC